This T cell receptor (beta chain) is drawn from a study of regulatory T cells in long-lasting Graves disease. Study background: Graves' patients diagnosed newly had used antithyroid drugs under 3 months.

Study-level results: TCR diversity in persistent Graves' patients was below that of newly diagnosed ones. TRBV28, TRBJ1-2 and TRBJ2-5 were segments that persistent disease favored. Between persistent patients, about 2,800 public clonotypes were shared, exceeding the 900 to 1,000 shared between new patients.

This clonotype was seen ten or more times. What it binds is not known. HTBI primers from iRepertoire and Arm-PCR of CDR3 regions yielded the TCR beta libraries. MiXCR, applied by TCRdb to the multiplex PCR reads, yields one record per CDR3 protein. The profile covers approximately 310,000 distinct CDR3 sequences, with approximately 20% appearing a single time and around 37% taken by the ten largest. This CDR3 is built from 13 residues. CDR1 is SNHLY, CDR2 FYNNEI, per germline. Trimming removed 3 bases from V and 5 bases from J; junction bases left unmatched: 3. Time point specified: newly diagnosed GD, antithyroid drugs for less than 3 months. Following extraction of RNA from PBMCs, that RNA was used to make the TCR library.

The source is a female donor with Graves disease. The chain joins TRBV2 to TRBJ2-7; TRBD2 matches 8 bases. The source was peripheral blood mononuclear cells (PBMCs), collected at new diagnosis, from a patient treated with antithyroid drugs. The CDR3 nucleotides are TGTGCCAGCAGTGACGACGGGAGGGACGAGCAGTACTTC. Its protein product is CASSDDGRDEQYF.